One TCR beta chain is described in this entry. TCRdb keeps only in-frame clones here, not all; method: immunoSEQ multiplex PCR. This repertoire shows 90,000 or so clones, approximately 84% found once; its top ten account for 38%. This record belongs to a study of control samples from healthy donors and cancer patients. Germline V gene sequence: CDR1 SEHNR, CDR2 FQNEAQ (reference sequence). With 5 bases removed from V and 7 bases from J, the gap between germline ends came to 14 bases. CDR3 size: 14 residues. The V call is TRBV7-9, the J call TRBJ1-4; D is unresolved. The TCR comes from a man aged 65 to 85 with lung cancer. The sample taken for sequencing was PBMCs. CDR3 DNA: TGTGCCAGCAGCCCTTCGGGGATGCGTGAAAAACTGTTTTTT. This encodes CASSPSGMREKLFF. The full variable domain, with the rest looked up from reference TRBV7-9 and TRBJ1-4, is DTGVSQNPRHKITKRGQNVTFRCDPISEHNRLYWYRQTLGQGPEFLTYFQNEAQLEKSRLLSDRFSAERPKGSFSTLEIQRTEQGDSAMYLCASSPSGMREKLFFGSGTQLSVL.